This T cell receptor (beta chain) is drawn from a study of blood T cell repertoires in COVID-19. Study as a whole: Samples of COVID-19 (acute and convalescent) were obtained from the United States, Italy and Spain. Sample material is recorded as cDNA or gDNA derived from T cells, B-cell-depleted T cells, or PBMCs.

Original data processing: By means of reference gene primer amplification, nucleated cell counts were estimated. Using immunoSEQ multiplex PCR, the repertoire was profiled, and TCRdb retains in-frame clones only, with some absent. V and J calls and clone size are copied from that table; D and trimming were computed from the DNA. Seen here are about 45,000 clones, roughly 84% observed once, and the top ten hold 30% to 35%. The germline V gene has CDR1 DFQATT and CDR2 SNEGSKA (reference sequence). The V end was cut by 3 bases, the J end by 5 bases, with 16 bases between. The length of the CDR3 is 14 residues.

The receptor comes from a woman of 80 years or more with acute or convalescent COVID-19. Sequences were obtained from peripheral blood. The chain joins TRBV20-1 to TRBJ2-5, with D perhaps TRBD2 (6 bases). For the CDR3, the DNA is TGCAGTGCTAGTTTGCGGGAACCGGGGGAGACCCAGTACTTC. Translating gives CSASLREPGETQYF.